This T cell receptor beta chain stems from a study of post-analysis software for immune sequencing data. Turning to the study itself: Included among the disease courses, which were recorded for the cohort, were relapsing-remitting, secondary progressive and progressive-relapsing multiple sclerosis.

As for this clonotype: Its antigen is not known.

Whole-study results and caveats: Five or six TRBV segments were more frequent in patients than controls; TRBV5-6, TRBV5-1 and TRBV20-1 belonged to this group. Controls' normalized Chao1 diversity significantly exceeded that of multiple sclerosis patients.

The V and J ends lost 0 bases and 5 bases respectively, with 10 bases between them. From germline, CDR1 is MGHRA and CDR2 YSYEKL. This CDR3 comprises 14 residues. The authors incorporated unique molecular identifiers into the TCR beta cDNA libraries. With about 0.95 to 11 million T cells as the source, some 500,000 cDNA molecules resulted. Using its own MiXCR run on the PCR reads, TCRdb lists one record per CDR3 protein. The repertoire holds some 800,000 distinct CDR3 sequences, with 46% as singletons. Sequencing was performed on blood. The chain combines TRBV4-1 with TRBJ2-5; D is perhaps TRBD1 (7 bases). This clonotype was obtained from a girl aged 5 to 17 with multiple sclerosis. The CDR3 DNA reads TGCGCCAGCAGCCAAGATCCAGGGGGGGAGACCCAGTACTTC. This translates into CASSQDPGGETQYF.